This TCR beta chain was retrieved from a study of blood T cell repertoires in COVID-19. Study-level information: Italy, Spain and the United States were the sources of the convalescent and acute COVID-19 samples. From T cells, B-cell-depleted T cells, or PBMCs came the material, which was cDNA or gDNA.

In the authors' methods: It was from reference gene primer amplification that nucleated cell counts were estimated. TCRdb's table, derived via immunoSEQ multiplex PCR, lists solely in-frame clones and lacks some. That table is the source of V, J and clone size, and D and trimming were worked out from the DNA. The table records fewer than 400,000 clones, 92% of them present only once. Trimming took 4 bases from V and 1 from J; bases not matched to a gene: 10. The CDR3 is 17 residues long. CDR1 is MGHRA and CDR2 is YSYEKL in the germline V gene. Among Cohort 3 donors, those recovered had two negative PCRs, clearance, or symptom resolution.

Sequences were obtained from PBMCs or T cells enriched from blood (not recorded which). This TCR was sampled from a woman aged 25 to 39 who had recovered from COVID-19. V and J are TRBV4-1 and TRBJ1-1; 9 bases are a match to TRBD1. The CDR3 sequence: CASSLTIPGQGNTEAFF. The CDR3, as DNA: TGCGCCAGCAGCCTCACAATCCCGGGACAGGGGAACACTGAAGCTTTCTTT.